This section outlines one T cell receptor (beta chain) sequence together with its context. Trimming pared 5 bases from V and 6 bases from J, leaving 11 bases between. The germline V gene has CDR1 MDHEN and CDR2 SYDVKM. The CDR3 covers 13 residues. The data are from a study of T cell changes during pregnancy in multiple sclerosis. TCRdb's table, derived via immunoSEQ multiplex PCR, lists solely in-frame clones and lacks some. The data hold tens of thousands of clones, with 80% to 95% observed a single time. This rearrangement joins TRBV28 to TRBJ2-1, with a weak D call TRBD2 (5 bases). This specimen consisted of CD4+ T cells from peripheral blood mononuclear cells, obtained before pregnancy. The sequence was collected from a female donor with multiple sclerosis, enrolled in a pregnancy study. The CDR3 region is CASSPTRVNEQFF. The CDR3 region has the DNA TGTGCCAGCAGTCCAACGAGGGTCAATGAGCAGTTCTTC. Together with reference TRBV28 and TRBJ2-1, the CDR3 gives the full variable domain: DVKVTQSSRYLVKRTGEKVFLECVQDMDHENMFWYRQDPGLGLRLIYFSYDVKMKEKGDIPEGYSVSREKKERFSLILESASTNQTSMYLCASSPTRVNEQFFGPGTRLTVL.